Listed here are 28 T cell receptor beta chains from one sample, sequenced in a study of blood T cell repertoires in COVID-19. Sequencing used immunoSEQ multiplex PCR; TCRdb keeps in-frame clones, though not all of them. The data contain 200,000 to 250,000 clones, almost 90% of them seen just once; the ten biggest clones take up roughly 2.6%. The sequencing sample was made of peripheral blood. The receptors shown here come from a woman in her fifties or sixties with acute or convalescent COVID-19.

This chain joins TRBV12-5 and TRBJ1-1; D is ambiguous. The length of the CDR3 is 13 residues. Germline CDR1 is LGHNT and CDR2 is FRNRAP. Trimming cost V 3 bases and J 1 base, with 6 bases left between them. The CDR3 DNA is TGTGCTAGTGGTTTACGACAGAACACTGAAGCTTTCTTT. This gives the protein CASGLRQNTEAFF. Based on the CDR3 plus reference TRBV12-5 and TRBJ1-1, the full variable domain is DARVTQTPRHKVTEMGQEVTMRCQPILGHNTVFWYRQTMMQGLELLAYFRNRAPLDDSGMPKDRFSAEMPDATLATLKIQPSEPRDSAVYFCASGLRQNTEAFFGQGTRLTVV.

This clone appeared a single time. The V call is TRBV18, the J call TRBJ1-3; 8 positions agree with TRBD1. Germline CDR1 is KGHSH and CDR2 is LQKENI. Trimming removed 3 bases from V and 4 bases from J; junction bases left unmatched: 2. CDR3 length: 14 amino acids. The DNA of the CDR3 is TGTGCCAGCTCACCGACAGGGGCAGGAAACACCATATATTTT. This encodes CASSPTGAGNTIYF.

This rearrangement joins TRBV19 to TRBJ1-4, with D uncertain. CDR1 and CDR2 (germline): LNHDA, SQIVND (reference sequence). V gave up 5 bases and J gave up 7 bases, with 8 bases separating them. CDR3 size: 12 residues. The CDR3, as DNA: TGTGCCAGTAGTCAGTCAGGTGAAAAACTGTTTTTT. Residues: CASSQSGEKLFF.

In its sample, this clone was seen once. V and J are TRBV7-9 and TRBJ1-2; D possibly corresponds to TRBD1 (5 bases). Between the trimmed V and J ends, which lost 3 bases and 7 bases, there was a span of 9 bases. CDR3 length: 12 amino acids. Germline-derived CDR1 and CDR2 are SEHNR and FQNEAQ (reference sequence). The CDR3 sequence: CASSFTTVGYTF. CDR3 sequence (DNA): TGTGCCAGCAGCTTCACGACAGTTGGCTACACCTTC.

This sequence joins TRBV29-1 and TRBJ1-6, with 9 bases identical to TRBD1. Germline loops: CDR1 SQVTM, CDR2 ANQGSEA. This CDR3 has 13 amino acids. V lost 7 bases, J lost 5 bases, and 3 bases stayed unmatched. This CDR3 reads CSARTGDNSPLHF. CDR3 DNA sequence: TGCAGCGCGAGGACAGGGGATAATTCACCCCTCCACTTT. Full variable domain (remainder filled in from reference TRBV29-1 and TRBJ1-6): SAVISQKPSRDICQRGTSLTIQCQVDSQVTMMFWYRQQPGQSLTLIATANQGSEATYESGFVIDKFPISRPNLTFSTLTVSNMSPEDSSIYLCSARTGDNSPLHFGNGTRLTVT.

The chain couples TRBV19 to TRBJ1-1; maybe TRBD1 (5 bases). V was clipped by 9 bases and J by 3 bases, with 14 bases between them. Per germline, CDR1 LNHDA and CDR2 SQIVND (reference sequence). The CDR3 runs 13 residues. In nucleotides, the CDR3 is TGTGCCAGCCCCCAGGGCCCCCACACTGAAGCTTTCTTT. It is translated as CASPQGPHTEAFF.

As concerns this clone: Relative to the germline gene, one junction end is altered; a read error may explain this. This chain uses TRBV7-7 with TRBJ2-5, with D perhaps TRBD1 (6 bases). There are 17 residues in the CDR3. Looked up from germline, CDR1 is SSHAT and CDR2 is FNYEAQ (reference sequence). In DNA form, the CDR3 reads TGTGCTAGCAGCTTAGCTCTAACTGGGGGCCGCCAAGAGACCCAGTACTTC. Encoded protein: CASSLALTGGRQETQYF.

The chain recombines TRBV19 with TRBJ2-3, with 10 bases aligning to TRBD1. This CDR3 has 17 amino acids. V trimming: 4 bases; J trimming: 2 bases; junction bases outside the gene matches: 9. Germline values: CDR1 LNHDA, CDR2 SQIVND (reference sequence). As DNA, the CDR3 is TGTGCCAGTAGTAGCTCCGGGACAGGGGTTCCCACAGATACGCAGTATTTT. Encoded protein: CASSSSGTGVPTDTQYF.

The CDR3 nucleotides are TGTGCCAGTAGTATAGGCGGGCATTCACCCCTCCACTTT. It is translated as CASSIGGHSPLHF. The rearrangement joins TRBV19 to TRBJ1-6; D is ambiguous. Trimming shortened V by 1 base and J by 8 bases, and 6 bases separated the two germline ends. The CDR3 covers 13 residues. Germline CDR1 and CDR2: LNHDA and SQIVND (reference sequence).

This sequence joins TRBV7-9 and TRBJ2-7; possible D gene TRBD2, 7 bases. The CDR3 is 13 amino acids. V lost 8 bases, J lost 2 bases, and 13 bases lay in between. Per germline, CDR1 SEHNR and CDR2 FQNEAQ (reference sequence). CDR3 sequence reads: CASGEGGTYEQYF. CDR3 coding DNA: TGTGCCAGCGGGGAGGGGGGGACCTACGAGCAGTACTTC.

The genes are TRBV5-1 and TRBJ1-4; 8 nucleotides align to TRBD1. V lost 1 base, J lost 7 bases, and 6 bases stayed unmatched. The CDR3 has 15 residues. Germline CDR1 is SGHRS and CDR2 is YFSETQ. The CDR3 loop reads CASSLIPGGSEKLFF. The CDR3 DNA sequence: TGCGCCAGCAGCTTGATTCCAGGGGGCTCTGAAAAACTGTTTTTT.

V is TRBV29-1 and J is TRBJ2-7; 10 bases line up with TRBD1. The CDR3 length is 13 residues. The J segment lost 0 bases and the V segment lost 7 bases, leaving 3 bases of the junction unmatched. Germline V CDR1 and CDR2: SQVTM, ANQGSEA. The DNA for the CDR3 is TGCAGCGCCAGGACAGGGGGCTCCTACGAGCAGTACTTC. Protein: CSARTGGSYEQYF.

The chain combines TRBV25-1 with TRBJ1-2; D not resolved. The CDR3 spans 12 residues. In germline, CDR1 is MGHDK, CDR2 SYGVNS. V gave up 1 base and J gave up 10 bases, with 10 bases separating them. CDR3 nucleotides: TGTGCCAGCAGTGAATTGAAAGCTCCCTACACCTTC. Translating it yields CASSELKAPYTF.

The chain carries TRBV5-1 and TRBJ1-2; possible D gene TRBD1, 6 bases. Germline CDR1 SGHRS, CDR2 YFSETQ. The V end lost 0 bases, the J end lost 7 bases, and 19 bases lay between the germline ends. The CDR3 spans 16 residues. The CDR3 reads CASSLAAGDGVGGYTF. The CDR3 DNA sequence: TGCGCCAGCAGCTTGGCGGCAGGGGATGGAGTTGGTGGCTACACCTTC.

The chain is built from TRBV2 and TRBJ1-5, with D uncertain. The CDR3 is 15 amino acids. Germline CDR1 SNHLY, CDR2 FYNNEI. With 2 bases removed from V and 1 base from J, the gap between germline ends came to 9 bases. This chain's CDR3 is CASSELYRSNQPQHF. As DNA, the CDR3 is TGTGCCAGCAGTGAACTGTACAGAAGCAATCAGCCCCAGCATTTT.

The V gene is TRBV11-2, the J gene TRBJ2-3; 14 bases are shared with TRBD2. The germline CDR1 and CDR2 sequences are SGHAT and FQNNGV. The CDR3 runs 17 residues. Unmatched junction bases numbered 5, after V lost 1 base and J lost 5 bases. The CDR3 region is CASSLGGLAGAGDTQYF. DNA of the CDR3: TGTGCCAGCAGCTTAGGGGGACTAGCGGGGGCCGGAGATACGCAGTATTTT.

The chain uses TRBV18 and TRBJ1-2, with D possibly TRBD1 on 5 matching bases. The CDR3 extends over 16 amino acids. The germline V gene encodes CDR1 KGHSH and CDR2 LQKENI. The ends were cut back, 3 bases at V and 7 bases at J, with 21 bases in the middle. This CDR3 is CASSPDSVGLGGGYTF. Here the CDR3 DNA reads TGTGCCAGCTCACCCGATTCGGTGGGGCTTGGTGGTGGCTACACCTTC.

The rearrangement uses TRBV10-2 and TRBJ2-1, with TRBD1 as a possible D gene (7 bases). Trimming shortened V by 3 bases and J by 3 bases, and 15 bases separated the two germline ends. Germline assignment: CDR1 WSHSY and CDR2 SAAADI. The CDR3 spans 16 residues. CDR3 loop: CASSDYRGGHYNEQFF. DNA of the CDR3: TGCGCCAGCAGTGACTACAGGGGAGGCCACTACAATGAGCAGTTCTTC.

V and J are TRBV19 and TRBJ1-4; 9 bases are a match to TRBD1. This CDR3 has 16 amino acids. J was trimmed by 5 bases and V by 1 base; bases with no gene match: 5. Per germline, CDR1 LNHDA and CDR2 SQIVND (reference sequence). The CDR3 bases are TGTGCCAGTAGTATAGCAACCGGGACAGGGAATGAAAAACTGTTTTTT. This translates into CASSIATGTGNEKLFF.

The chain recombines TRBV27 with TRBJ2-7; no firm D call. The V and J ends lost 2 bases and 0 bases respectively, with 11 bases between them. This CDR3 comprises 15 residues. Germline V gene sequence: CDR1 MNHEY, CDR2 SMNVEV (reference sequence). The chain's CDR3 is CASSLSGLSSYEQYF. The CDR3 nucleotides are TGTGCCAGCAGTTTAAGTGGTCTCAGCTCCTACGAGCAGTACTTC.

This clone was detected a few times. V gene TRBV18 combines with J gene TRBJ2-6; 8 nucleotides match TRBD2. J gave up 0 bases and V 3 bases, and 1 base lay outside the gene matches. Germline assignment: CDR1 KGHSH and CDR2 LQKENI. The CDR3 consists of 16 residues. In DNA form, the CDR3 reads TGTGCCAGCTCACCGGCGGGGGGCTCTGGGGCCAACGTCCTGACTTTC. Amino acids: CASSPAGGSGANVLTF.

The chain has TRBV30 and TRBJ1-4; D might be TRBD1 (5 bases). There are 14 residues in the CDR3. Trimming pared 1 base from V and 8 bases from J, leaving 14 bases between. Germline V gene lookup returns CDR1 GTSNPN and CDR2 SVGIG (reference sequence). The CDR3 spells CAWSGGRVGEKLFF. CDR3 DNA sequence: TGTGCCTGGAGTGGTGGCAGGGTTGGAGAAAAACTGTTTTTT.

The chain joins TRBV7-2 to TRBJ1-4; D is ambiguous. The CDR3 is 14 residues long. With 5 bases removed from V and 3 bases from J, the gap between germline ends came to 10 bases. Germline assignment: CDR1 SGHTA and CDR2 FQGNSA. Here the CDR3 reads CASSLGGSNEKLFF. The CDR3 DNA reads as TGTGCCAGCAGCCTAGGAGGGTCTAATGAAAAACTGTTTTTT.

The chain combines TRBV4-2 with TRBJ2-2; 10 nucleotides agree with TRBD1. The CDR3 is made up of 16 amino acids. The germline V gene encodes CDR1 LGHNA and CDR2 YNFKEQ. The J segment lost 3 bases and the V segment lost 2 bases, leaving 3 bases of the junction unmatched. The DNA for the CDR3 is TGTGCCAGCAGCCAATATGGGACAGGGGACACCGGGGAGCTGTTTTTT. Its protein is CASSQYGTGDTGELFF.

The chain uses TRBV19 and TRBJ2-3, with 14 bases that match TRBD2. V was clipped by 4 bases and J by 3 bases; unmatched bases: 15. CDR3 length: 20 residues. Germline CDR1 is LNHDA and CDR2 is SQIVND (reference sequence). The CDR3: CASSTPGGLAGARSTDTQYF. CDR3 nucleotide sequence: TGTGCCAGTAGTACCCCCGGGGGACTAGCGGGGGCCCGGTCAACAGATACGCAGTATTTT.

The V call is TRBV21-1, the J call TRBJ2-7; TRBD2 reflects the table's D call only, with no check against the DNA. TRBV21-1 is marked as a pseudogene. CDR3 size: 17 residues. The chain's CDR3 is CASSKARGTSGTSEQYF. The CDR3 region has the DNA TGTGCCAGCAGCAAAGCTAGGGGGACTAGCGGCACTAGCGAGCAGTACTTC.

The chain uses TRBV28 and TRBJ1-2; possible D gene TRBD1, 5 bases. V gave up 6 bases and J gave up 5 bases, with 13 bases separating them. The CDR3 loop spans 13 amino acids. The germline gives CDR1 MDHEN, CDR2 SYDVKM. The CDR3 loop is CASSPPDRYGYTF. The CDR3 DNA is TGTGCCAGCAGCCCGCCAGACAGATATGGCTACACCTTC.

This chain joins TRBV27 and TRBJ2-2; a possible D gene is TRBD2 (6 bases). The CDR3 is made up of 14 amino acids. Germline V gives CDR1 MNHEY, CDR2 SMNVEV (reference sequence). V was cut by 2 bases and J by 7 bases, with 11 bases left in between. The CDR3 DNA reads TGTGCCAGCAGTTTAATAGCGGTGGGCGGGGAGCTGTTTTTT. Protein: CASSLIAVGGELFF.